This T cell receptor (beta chain) was observed in a study of T-cell memory formation after mild COVID-19. Study-wide context: TCR clustering was largely donor specific. Study results and limitations: Clones from the second wave (peaking day 37) had unconfirmed SARS-CoV-2 specificity. Clones contracting day 15 to 85 were balanced CD4/CD8; later expanders leaned CD4+.

Comments on this clonotype: Its antigen is not identified.

CDR1 and CDR2 from the germline V gene are MNHEY and SMNVEV (reference sequence). The CDR3 has 16 residues. The V and J ends lost 1 base and 0 bases respectively, with 11 bases between them. Constant-segment-primed 5'RACE gave TCR alpha and TCR beta cDNA libraries with sample barcodes and UMIs. TCRdb itself ran the 5' RACE reads through MiXCR, one entry per CDR3 protein. The sample records hundreds of thousands of distinct CDR3 sequences, around 27% being singletons. The chain is built from TRBV27 and TRBJ2-3, with D possibly matching TRBD2 (6 bases). This sequence originates from an adult woman who had mild COVID-19 (a few samples of this study predate the infection). Cell type and time point are not known. Sequencing was performed on PBMCs or a T cell subset sorted from them (not recorded which). The CDR3 coding sequence is TGTGCCAGCAGTTTATGGGGCGGGGCTAGCACAGATACGCAGTATTTT. Translation gives CASSLWGGASTDTQYF.